This T cell receptor (beta chain) was sequenced in a study of T cell repertoires in ileal Crohn's disease. Study-wide background: At surgery, 30% to 40% of patients smoked, with median disease duration 7.9 years. About half of patients got postoperative therapy: about a dozen thiopurines, about 20 anti-TNF. Operated complications were stricturing disease (about 60%) and penetrating disease (approximately 39%). Whole-study findings and limits: Every patient over 26.8% clonality showed endoscopic recurrence.

V was clipped by 4 bases and J by 5 bases, with 17 bases between them. Germline V gives CDR1 LNHDA, CDR2 SQIVND (reference sequence). The CDR3 runs 15 residues. The assay was immunoSEQ multiplex PCR, and TCRdb's table has in-frame clones only and misses some. The sample carries approximately 6,100 clones, roughly 78% recorded once. As regards this clone: Its antigen is unknown.

This sample's time point: proximal margin of the surgical specimen (macroscopically non-inflamed). The receptor comes from an adult with Crohn's disease. Sequencing input: ileal tissue. The chain uses TRBV19 and TRBJ1-1; D is unresolved. CDR3 sequence reads: CASSKTPAGGTEAFF. The CDR3 coding sequence is TGTGCCAGTAGTAAAACACCCGCGGGCGGAACTGAAGCTTTCTTT.